This T cell receptor beta chain was identified during a study of T cells after yellow fever vaccination. Findings and caveats of the study: The booster response re-showed most primary clones: over 95% CD4, approximately 90% CD8.

Comment on this clonotype: Its target is unknown.

Using its own MiXCR run on the 5' RACE reads, TCRdb lists one record per CDR3 protein. Here the sample spans under 300,000 distinct CDR3 sequences, about 7% being singletons. The germline V gene encodes CDR1 SGHKS and CDR2 YYEKEE (reference sequence). The CDR3 contains 16 residues. The V segment lost 4 bases and the J segment 2 bases; nucleotides outside the gene matches: 8. Sample: CD4+ T cells sorted from PBMCs, taken 15 days after the yellow fever booster vaccination. The receptor was derived from a man aged 25 to 40 who received the YFV17D yellow fever vaccine. This chain connects TRBV5-5 to TRBJ2-1; 8 nucleotides line up with TRBD2. The CDR3 coding sequence is TGTGCCAGCAGCCTATCACTAGCGGTAGCCTACAATGAGCAGTTCTTC. It yields the protein CASSLSLAVAYNEQFF.